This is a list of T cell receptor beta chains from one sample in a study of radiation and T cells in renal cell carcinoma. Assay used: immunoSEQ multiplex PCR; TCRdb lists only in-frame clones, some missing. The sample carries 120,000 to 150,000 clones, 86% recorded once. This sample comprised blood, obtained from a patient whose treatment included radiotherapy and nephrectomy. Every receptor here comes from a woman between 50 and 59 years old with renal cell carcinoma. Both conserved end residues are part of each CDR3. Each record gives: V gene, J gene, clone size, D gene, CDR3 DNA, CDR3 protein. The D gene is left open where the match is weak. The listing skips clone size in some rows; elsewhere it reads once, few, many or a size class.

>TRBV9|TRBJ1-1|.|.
TGTGCCAGCAGCGTAGCCACCTATGGTGAAGCTTTCTTT
CASSVATYGEAFF
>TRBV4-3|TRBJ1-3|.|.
TGCGCCAGCAGCCAAGACCACTTACCGAGCTCTGGAAACACCATATATTTT
CASSQDHLPSSGNTIYF
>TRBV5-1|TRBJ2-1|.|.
TGCGCCAGCAGCTTGGTACCTAGCGAGAGCAATGAGCAGTTCTTC
CASSLVPSESNEQFF
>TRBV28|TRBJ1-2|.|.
TGTGCCAGCAGCCCCGGGGGTGGAAAGGGTGGCTACACCTTC
CASSPGGGKGGYTF
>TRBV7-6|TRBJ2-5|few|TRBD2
TGTGCCAGCAGCTCGGGGACTAGCGGGGGGCTTGGGACCCAGTACTTC
CASSSGTSGGLGTQYF
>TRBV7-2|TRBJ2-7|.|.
TGTGCCAGCAGCGCCCCAGTCGACTACGAGCAGTACTTC
CASSAPVDYEQYF
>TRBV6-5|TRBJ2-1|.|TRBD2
TGTGCCAGCAGTGCCGGGACTAGCGGGAAGAATGAGCAGTTCTTC
CASSAGTSGKNEQFF
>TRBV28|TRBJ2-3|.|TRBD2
TGTGCCAGCAGTTTGGGGCTAGCGGGAGATGCGGGGAGGGATACGCAGTATTTT
CASSLGLAGDAGRDTQYF
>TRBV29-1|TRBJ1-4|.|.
TGCAGCGTTGAGGAGGGTGAAAAACTGTTTTTT
CSVEEGEKLFF
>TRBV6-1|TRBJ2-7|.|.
TGTGCCAGCTGTGGAAATACCTACGAGCAGTACTTC
CASCGNTYEQYF
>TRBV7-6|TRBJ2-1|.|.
TGTGCCAGCAGCTTGGACAATGAGCAGTTCTTC
CASSLDNEQFF